This TCR beta chain is from a study of T-cell memory formation after mild COVID-19. General study results and limits: Memory cells collected pre-infection included some clones that later responded, suggesting cross-reactive memory joined.

In its sample, this clonotype was seen once. Its matching antigen is unknown. 5'RACE, which relied on constant-segment primers, yielded TCR alpha and TCR beta cDNA libraries carrying sample barcodes and UMIs. TCRdb re-analysed the 5' RACE reads in MiXCR, keeping a single row per CDR3 protein. This sample has 200,000 to 250,000 distinct CDR3 sequences, with around 30% found just once. The CDR3 consists of 15 residues. CDR1 MNHEY and CDR2 SVGEGT come from the germline V gene. Trimming cost V 10 bases and J 5 bases; bases outside gene matches: 11. This chain joins TRBV6-2 or TRBV6-3 and TRBJ2-2; TRBD2 matches 9 bases. The specimen sequenced was PBMCs or a T cell subset sorted from them (not recorded which). This sequence originates from an adult woman who had mild COVID-19 (a few samples of this study predate the infection). Cell type and time point are not known. This CDR3 reads CATAAGGPETGELFF. For the CDR3, the DNA is TGTGCCACGGCGGCGGGAGGGCCGGAGACCGGGGAGCTGTTTTTT.